This is a list of T cell receptor beta chains from one sample in a study of shared clonotypes between healthy human individuals. Here immunoSEQ multiplex PCR was the method, and the copy in TCRdb shows in-frame clones only, minus some. In the table there are around 1.4 million clones, approximately 98.5% of which are singletons. Source material: naive CD4+ T cells sorted from blood. Source of these receptors: a man younger than 45 in good health. Both conserved end residues are part of each CDR3. Each record gives: D gene, V gene, J gene, clone size, CDR3 protein, CDR3 DNA. A D gene is named only where the DNA matches it firmly. Size is stated for part of the rows, as once, few or many counts, or as a class when the clone is expanded.

NA	TRBV12-2	TRBJ2-3	NA	CASRLDTISGTSRYTDTQYF	TGTGCAAGTCGCTTAGATACTATTTCCGGGACTAGCAGATACACAGATACGCAGTATTTT
TRBD2	TRBV19	TRBJ2-1	NA	CASSIELGGVGYNEQFF	TGTGCCAGTAGTATAGAACTGGGAGGGGTCGGCTACAATGAGCAGTTCTTC
TRBD2	TRBV5-1	TRBJ2-3	NA	CASSLAGIATDTQYF	TGCGCCAGCAGCCTAGCGGGAATCGCCACAGATACGCAGTATTTT
NA	TRBV11-2	TRBJ2-1	NA	CASSRSRYNEQFF	TGTGCCAGCAGCAGAAGTCGGTACAATGAGCAGTTCTTC
TRBD1	TRBV11-2	TRBJ2-4	NA	CASSSTKGQGWDIQYF	TGTGCCAGCAGCTCGACGAAAGGACAGGGATGGGACATTCAGTACTTC
TRBD2	TRBV4-2	TRBJ2-3	once	CASSRGLAGGGTDTQYF	TGTGCCAGCAGCCGGGGACTAGCGGGAGGGGGCACAGATACGCAGTATTTT
NA	TRBV11-2	TRBJ1-2	NA	CASSLGGEGGYTF	TGTGCCAGCAGCTTAGGAGGCGAAGGGGGCTACACCTTC
TRBD2	TRBV6-5	TRBJ2-7	NA	CASSRTSGVYEQYF	TGTGCCAGCAGTCGGACTAGCGGGGTCTACGAGCAGTACTTC
NA	TRBV5-4	TRBJ2-7	NA	CASSPWDQRGEQYF	TGTGCCAGCAGCCCCTGGGACCAAAGAGGGGAGCAGTACTTC
TRBD1	TRBV4-1	TRBJ2-7	once	CASSLNPGQGYEQYF	TGCGCCAGCAGCCTAAACCCGGGACAGGGGTACGAGCAGTACTTC
NA	TRBV9	TRBJ2-1	NA	CASSVVSSKGYNEQFF	TGTGCCAGCAGCGTAGTCTCGAGCAAGGGTTACAATGAGCAGTTCTTC
NA	TRBV6-6	TRBJ2-1	NA	CASSRFMGWNEQFF	TGTGCCAGCAGCCGCTTCATGGGGTGGAATGAGCAGTTCTTC
TRBD1	TRBV7-8	TRBJ1-1	NA	CASSTGQGNTEAFF	TGTGCCAGCAGCACCGGACAGGGGAACACTGAAGCTTTCTTT
NA	TRBV20-1	TRBJ2-1	NA	CSAGHNEQFF	TGCAGTGCCGGTCACAATGAGCAGTTCTTC
NA	TRBV7-9	TRBJ2-7	NA	CASSLETTISHSYEQYF	TGTGCCAGCAGCTTAGAGACTACCATAAGTCATTCCTACGAGCAGTACTTC
TRBD1	TRBV5-4	TRBJ2-3	NA	CASSPTGQGGGSDTQYF	TGTGCCAGCAGCCCGACCGGACAGGGTGGAGGGTCAGATACGCAGTATTTT
NA	TRBV15	TRBJ2-1	NA	CATSRLGLGDFRGNEQFF	TGTGCCACCAGCAGATTGGGCCTCGGGGACTTTAGGGGCAATGAGCAGTTCTTC
NA	TRBV28	TRBJ1-5	NA	CASRTGGTVQPQHF	TGTGCCAGCAGGACCGGTGGGACGGTTCAGCCCCAGCATTTT
TRBD2	TRBV5-1	TRBJ2-4	NA	CASSLGLGQNIQYF	TGCGCCAGCAGCCTGGGACTAGGGCAAAACATTCAGTACTTC
NA	TRBV7-9	TRBJ1-2	NA	CASSLSNYGYTF	TGTGCCAGCAGCTTATCAAACTATGGCTACACCTTC
TRBD1	TRBV5-1	TRBJ2-3	NA	CASSLGDRVTDTQYF	TGCGCCAGCAGCTTGGGGGACAGGGTGACAGATACGCAGTATTTT
NA	TRBV6-4	TRBJ2-1	NA	CASSFRGDDNEQFF	TGTGCCAGCAGTTTTCGCGGGGACGACAATGAGCAGTTCTTC
NA	TRBV14	TRBJ2-7	NA	CASSQVQWSPTEQYF	TGTGCCAGCAGCCAGGTACAGTGGAGTCCTACCGAGCAGTACTTC
NA	TRBV5-1	TRBJ2-7	NA	CASSSEDRSGEQYF	TGCGCCAGCAGCTCGGAGGACAGATCGGGAGAGCAGTACTTC
TRBD2	TRBV15	TRBJ2-3	once	CATSRGLADSTDTQYF	TGTGCCACCAGCAGGGGACTAGCGGATAGCACAGATACGCAGTATTTT
NA	TRBV4-1	TRBJ2-3	NA	CASSFTPRLARFDTQYF	TGCGCCAGCAGCTTTACCCCCCGCCTAGCGCGTTTCGATACGCAGTATTTT
NA	TRBV2	TRBJ2-4	NA	CASSEAGTPKNIQYF	TGTGCCAGCAGTGAAGCCGGGACACCCAAAAACATTCAGTACTTC
TRBD2	TRBV7-7	TRBJ2-6	NA	CASSGGSGANVLTF	TGTGCTAGCAGCGGGGGGTCTGGGGCCAACGTCCTGACTTTC
NA	TRBV29-1	TRBJ2-5	NA	CSGVQGGETQYF	TGCAGCGGCGTACAGGGCGGAGAGACCCAGTACTTC
NA	TRBV9	TRBJ2-7	NA	CASSLAGDRSSYEQYF	TGTGCCAGCAGCCTTGCGGGGGACAGGAGCTCCTACGAGCAGTACTTC
TRBD2	TRBV30	TRBJ2-1	NA	CAWSGLGVGREGGNEQFF	TGTGCCTGGAGTGGACTGGGTGTCGGGCGGGAGGGAGGTAATGAGCAGTTCTTC
NA	TRBV18	TRBJ2-3	NA	CASSRRGPNGEYGTDTQYF	TGTGCCAGCTCACGGAGAGGACCGAACGGTGAATATGGCACAGATACGCAGTATTTT
NA	TRBV28	TRBJ1-1	NA	CASAMNTEAFF	TGTGCCAGCGCTATGAACACTGAAGCTTTCTTT
NA	TRBV7-2	TRBJ2-7	NA	CASSRSTYEQYF	TGTGCCAGCAGCCGGAGCACCTACGAGCAGTACTTC
TRBD1	TRBV5-1	TRBJ1-3	once	CASSPGQAGNTIYF	TGCGCCAGCAGCCCGGGACAGGCTGGAAACACCATATATTTT
TRBD1	TRBV7-2	TRBJ2-1	NA	CASSFSPGQINEQFF	TGTGCCAGCAGCTTTTCCCCGGGACAGATCAATGAGCAGTTCTTC
TRBD2	TRBV9	TRBJ2-2	NA	CASSVYSSGANTGELFF	TGTGCCAGCAGCGTGTACTCTAGCGGAGCGAACACCGGGGAGCTGTTTTTT
NA	TRBV28	TRBJ1-1	NA	CASTRGRIHTEAFF	TGTGCCAGCACTAGAGGTCGGATTCACACTGAAGCTTTCTTT
NA	TRBV11-3	TRBJ2-1	NA	CASSGPGLGSNEQFF	TGTGCCAGCAGCGGACCGGGACTCGGTAGTAATGAGCAGTTCTTC
NA	TRBV11-3	TRBJ2-1	NA	CASSFNRETSYNEQFF	TGTGCCAGCAGCTTCAATCGGGAGACCTCCTACAATGAGCAGTTCTTC
NA	TRBV7-7	TRBJ2-3	NA	CASSPLASTDTQYF	TGTGCTAGCAGCCCTCTAGCGTCCACAGATACGCAGTATTTT
TRBD2	TRBV5-4	TRBJ2-5	NA	CASSLGGRVAKTQYF	TGTGCCAGCAGCTTGGGCGGGAGGGTCGCGAAGACCCAGTACTTC
TRBD1	TRBV5-6	TRBJ2-7	NA	CASTLQGASYEQYF	TGTGCCAGCACCCTACAGGGGGCTTCCTACGAGCAGTACTTC
NA	TRBV11-2	TRBJ2-7	NA	CASGGTSYEQYF	TGTGCCAGCGGCGGGACATCCTACGAGCAGTACTTC
TRBD2	TRBV5-4	TRBJ2-7	NA	CASTRAGSYEQYF	TGTGCCAGCACGCGAGCGGGGTCCTACGAGCAGTACTTC
TRBD1	TRBV5-1	TRBJ2-5	once	CASSLKGAGTQYF	TGCGCCAGCAGCTTGAAGGGGGCAGGGACCCAGTACTTC
NA	TRBV2	TRBJ2-7	NA	CASTGRGRYEQYF	TGTGCCAGCACGGGCAGGGGACGCTACGAGCAGTACTTC
NA	TRBV27	TRBJ1-5	NA	CASSLFGTFSNQPQHF	TGTGCCAGCAGCTTATTCGGGACCTTTAGCAATCAGCCCCAGCATTTT
NA	TRBV5-5	TRBJ2-5	NA	CASSLAFSGEETQYF	TGTGCCAGCAGCTTGGCCTTTTCAGGCGAAGAGACCCAGTACTTC
NA	TRBV7-3	TRBJ2-6	NA	CASSRGDTNSGANVLTF	TGTGCCAGCAGCCGGGGGGACACCAACTCTGGGGCCAACGTCCTGACTTTC
NA	TRBV6-5	TRBJ1-1	NA	CASSTRQPTGAFF	TGTGCCAGCAGTACAAGACAGCCCACCGGAGCTTTCTTT
NA	TRBV30	TRBJ2-7	NA	CAWSRQGPGGEQYF	TGTGCCTGGAGTCGACAGGGCCCTGGGGGGGAGCAGTACTTC
NA	TRBV7-8	TRBJ1-5	once	CASSANRGRYSNQPQHF	TGTGCCAGCAGCGCCAATCGGGGGAGATATAGCAATCAGCCCCAGCATTTT
NA	TRBV5-1	TRBJ2-5	NA	CASSADGETQYF	TGCGCCAGCAGCGCGGACGGGGAGACCCAGTACTTC
NA	TRBV29-1	TRBJ2-7	once	CSVEDANEQYF	TGCAGCGTTGAAGACGCAAACGAGCAGTACTTC